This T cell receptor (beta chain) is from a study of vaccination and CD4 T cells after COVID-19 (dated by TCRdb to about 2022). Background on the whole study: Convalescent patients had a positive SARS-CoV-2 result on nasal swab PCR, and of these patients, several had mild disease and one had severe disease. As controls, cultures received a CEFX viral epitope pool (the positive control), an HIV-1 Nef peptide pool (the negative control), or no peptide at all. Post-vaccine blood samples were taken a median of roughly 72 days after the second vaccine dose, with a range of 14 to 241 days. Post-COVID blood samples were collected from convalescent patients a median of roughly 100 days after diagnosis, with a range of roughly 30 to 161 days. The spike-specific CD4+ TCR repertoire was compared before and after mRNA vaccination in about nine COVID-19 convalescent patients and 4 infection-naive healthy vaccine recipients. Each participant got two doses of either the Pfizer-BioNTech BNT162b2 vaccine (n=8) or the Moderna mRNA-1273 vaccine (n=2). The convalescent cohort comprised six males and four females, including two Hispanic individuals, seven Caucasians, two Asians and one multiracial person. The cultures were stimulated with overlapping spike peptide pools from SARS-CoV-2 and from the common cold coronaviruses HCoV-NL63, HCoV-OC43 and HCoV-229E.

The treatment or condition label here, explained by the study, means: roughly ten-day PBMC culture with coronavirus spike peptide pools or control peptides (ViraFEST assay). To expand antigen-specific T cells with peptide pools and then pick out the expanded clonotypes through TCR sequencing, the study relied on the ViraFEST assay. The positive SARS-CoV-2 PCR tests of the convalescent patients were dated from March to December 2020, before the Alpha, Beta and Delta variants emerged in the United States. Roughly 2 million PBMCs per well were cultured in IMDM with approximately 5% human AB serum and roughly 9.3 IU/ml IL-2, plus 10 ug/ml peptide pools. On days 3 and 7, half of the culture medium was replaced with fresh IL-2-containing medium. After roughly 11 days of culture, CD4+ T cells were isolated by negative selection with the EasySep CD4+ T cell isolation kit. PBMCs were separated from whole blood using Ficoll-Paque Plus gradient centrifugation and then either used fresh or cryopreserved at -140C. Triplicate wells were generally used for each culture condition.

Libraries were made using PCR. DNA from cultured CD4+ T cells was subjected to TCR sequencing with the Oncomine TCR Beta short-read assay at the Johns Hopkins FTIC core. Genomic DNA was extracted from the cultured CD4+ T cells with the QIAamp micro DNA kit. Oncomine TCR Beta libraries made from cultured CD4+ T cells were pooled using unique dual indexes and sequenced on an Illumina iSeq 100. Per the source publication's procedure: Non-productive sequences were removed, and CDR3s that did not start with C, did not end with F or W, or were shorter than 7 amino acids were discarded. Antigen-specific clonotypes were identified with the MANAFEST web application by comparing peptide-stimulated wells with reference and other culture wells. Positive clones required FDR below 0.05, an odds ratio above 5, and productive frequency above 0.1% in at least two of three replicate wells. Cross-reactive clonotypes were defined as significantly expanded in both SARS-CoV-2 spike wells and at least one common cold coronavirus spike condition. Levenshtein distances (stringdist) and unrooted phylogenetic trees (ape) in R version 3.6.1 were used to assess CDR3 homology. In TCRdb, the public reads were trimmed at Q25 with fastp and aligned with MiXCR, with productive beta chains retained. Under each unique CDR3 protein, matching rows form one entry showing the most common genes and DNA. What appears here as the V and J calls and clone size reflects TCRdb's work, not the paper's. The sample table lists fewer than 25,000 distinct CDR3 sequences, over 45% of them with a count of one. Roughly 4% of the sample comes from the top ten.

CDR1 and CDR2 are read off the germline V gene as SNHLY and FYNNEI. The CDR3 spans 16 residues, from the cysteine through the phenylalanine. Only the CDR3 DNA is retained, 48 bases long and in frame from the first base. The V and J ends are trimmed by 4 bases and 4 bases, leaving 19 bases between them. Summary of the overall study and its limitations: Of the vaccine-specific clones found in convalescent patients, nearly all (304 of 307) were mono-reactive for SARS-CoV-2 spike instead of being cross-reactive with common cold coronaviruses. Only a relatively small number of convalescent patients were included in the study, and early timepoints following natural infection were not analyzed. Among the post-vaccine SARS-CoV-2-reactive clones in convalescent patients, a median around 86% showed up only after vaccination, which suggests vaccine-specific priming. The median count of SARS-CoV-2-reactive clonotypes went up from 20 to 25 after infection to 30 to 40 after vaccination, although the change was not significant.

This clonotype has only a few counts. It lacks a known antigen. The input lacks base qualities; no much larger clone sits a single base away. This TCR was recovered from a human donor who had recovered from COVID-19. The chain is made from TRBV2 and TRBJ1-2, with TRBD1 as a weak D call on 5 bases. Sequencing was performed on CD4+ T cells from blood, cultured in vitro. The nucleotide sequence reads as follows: TGTGCCAGCAGTGCGGGACCTCTGAAAAATGGCTATGGCTACACCTTC. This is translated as CASSAGPLKNGYGYTF.